This T cell receptor (beta chain) was recorded in a study of blood T cell repertoires in COVID-19. TCRdb's copy holds only in-frame clones and misses some; the assay was immunoSEQ multiplex PCR. This repertoire shows about 200,000 clones, roughly 80% found once; its top ten account for roughly 10%. CDR3 length equals 14 residues. V gave up 8 bases and J gave up 4 bases; unmatched junction bases: 10. CDR1 is LNHDA and CDR2 is SQIVND in the germline V gene (reference sequence). This TCR was sampled from an elderly woman with acute or convalescent COVID-19. The material sequenced was peripheral blood. This chain uses TRBV19 with TRBJ1-1, with TRBD1 identical over 7 bases. DNA of the CDR3: TGTGCCAGTTGGGACAGCTTTAGGGGCACTGAAGCTTTCTTT. Translation gives CASWDSFRGTEAFF.